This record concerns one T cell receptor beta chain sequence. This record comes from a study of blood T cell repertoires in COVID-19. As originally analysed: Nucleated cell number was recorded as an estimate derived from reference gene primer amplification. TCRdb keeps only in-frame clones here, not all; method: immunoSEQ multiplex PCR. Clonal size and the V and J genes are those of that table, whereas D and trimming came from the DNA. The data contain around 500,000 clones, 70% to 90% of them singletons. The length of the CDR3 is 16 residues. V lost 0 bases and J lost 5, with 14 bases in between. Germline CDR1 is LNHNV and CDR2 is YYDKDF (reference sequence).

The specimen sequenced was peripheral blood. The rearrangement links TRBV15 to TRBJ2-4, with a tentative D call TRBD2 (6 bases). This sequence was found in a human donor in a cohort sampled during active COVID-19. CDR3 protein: CATSRDRGRLENIQYF. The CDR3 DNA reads TGTGCCACCAGCAGAGATCGGGGCCGACTAGAAAACATTCAGTACTTC.